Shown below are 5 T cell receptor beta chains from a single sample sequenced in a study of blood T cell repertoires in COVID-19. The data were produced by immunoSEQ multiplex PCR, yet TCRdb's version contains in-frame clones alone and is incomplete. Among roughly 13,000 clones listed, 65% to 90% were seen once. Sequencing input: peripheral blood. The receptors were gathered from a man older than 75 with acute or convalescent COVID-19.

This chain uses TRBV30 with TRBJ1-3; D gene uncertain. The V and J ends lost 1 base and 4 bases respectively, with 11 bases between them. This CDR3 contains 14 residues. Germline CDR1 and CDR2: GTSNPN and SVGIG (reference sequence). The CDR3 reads CAWSALTVGNTIYF. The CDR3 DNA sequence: TGTGCCTGGAGTGCCCTCACAGTCGGAAACACCATATATTTT.

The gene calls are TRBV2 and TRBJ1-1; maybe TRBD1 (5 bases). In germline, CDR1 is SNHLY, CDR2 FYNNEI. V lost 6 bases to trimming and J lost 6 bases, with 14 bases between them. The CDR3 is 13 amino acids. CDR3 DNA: TGTGCCAGCAGAAAGGAGGGGATCTCTGAAGCTTTCTTT. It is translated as CASRKEGISEAFF.

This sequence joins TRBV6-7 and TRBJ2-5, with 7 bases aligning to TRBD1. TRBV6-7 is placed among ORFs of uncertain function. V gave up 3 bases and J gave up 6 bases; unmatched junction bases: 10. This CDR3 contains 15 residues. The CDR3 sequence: CASSYRDRSKKTQYF. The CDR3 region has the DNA TGTGCCAGCAGTTATCGGGACAGATCCAAGAAGACCCAGTACTTC.

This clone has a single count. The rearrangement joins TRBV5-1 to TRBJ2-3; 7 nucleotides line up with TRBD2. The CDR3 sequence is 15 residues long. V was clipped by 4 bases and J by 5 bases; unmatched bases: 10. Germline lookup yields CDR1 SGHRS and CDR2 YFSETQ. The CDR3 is CASSRSSGRVDTQYF. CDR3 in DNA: TGCGCCAGCAGCCGGTCTAGCGGTAGGGTAGATACGCAGTATTTT.

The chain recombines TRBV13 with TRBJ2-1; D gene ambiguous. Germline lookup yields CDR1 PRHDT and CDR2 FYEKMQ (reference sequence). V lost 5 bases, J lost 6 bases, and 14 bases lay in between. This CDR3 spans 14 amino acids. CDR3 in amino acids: CASSLLRDSNEQFF. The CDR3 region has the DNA TGTGCCAGCAGCCTCCTTCGAGATAGCAATGAGCAGTTCTTC.